This T cell receptor beta chain was documented in a study of blood T cell repertoires in COVID-19. Across the whole study: Both acute and convalescent COVID-19 samples were obtained from the United States, Italy and Spain. Nucleic acid was either cDNA or gDNA, and it came from T cells, B-cell-depleted T cells, or PBMCs.

Grouping used clinical history reported by participants in a survey and questionnaire. Only in-frame clones appear in the TCRdb table, and some are missing; sequencing was by immunoSEQ multiplex PCR. This repertoire shows some 260,000 clones, approximately 90% found once; its top ten account for about 6%. The V segment lost 5 bases and the J segment 7 bases; nucleotides outside the gene matches: 4. CDR3 size: 13 residues. In germline, CDR1 is SGHRS, CDR2 YFSETQ. The clonotype was recovered from a young woman with acute COVID-19. This chain joins TRBV5-1 and TRBJ2-2; TRBD1 aligns across 8 bases. Specimen: PBMCs or T cells enriched from blood (not recorded which). The CDR3 region is CASRTGVVGELFF. DNA of the CDR3: TGCGCCAGCAGGACAGGGGTGGTCGGGGAGCTGTTTTTT.